This entry concerns a single T cell receptor beta chain. Its specificity is unknown. This sample was taken from a study of T-cell memory formation after mild COVID-19. Study-level findings and limits: SARS-CoV-2 specificity was not confirmed for second-wave clones peaking on day 37. Contracting clones from day 15 to 85 showed balanced CD4/CD8; later expanders favored CD4+.

UMIs and sample barcodes were carried by the TCR alpha and TCR beta cDNA libraries that 5'RACE produced using constant-segment primers. TCRdb itself ran the 5' RACE reads through MiXCR, one entry per CDR3 protein. The repertoire consists of 500,000 to 650,000 distinct CDR3 sequences, with roughly a fifth occurring once and the leading ten covering about 8.7%. This CDR3 is built from 15 residues. The germline V gene encodes CDR1 SGHVS and CDR2 FNYEAQ. Trimming removed 0 bases at V and 3 bases at J, with 12 bases between. The source material was PBMCs or a T cell subset sorted from them (not recorded which). V and J are TRBV7-6 and TRBJ2-7; D unresolved. This sequence was found in an adult woman who had mild COVID-19 (a few samples of this study predate the infection). Cell type and time point are not known. Here the CDR3 reads CASSLAKAVGYEQYF. The CDR3 coding sequence is TGTGCCAGCAGCTTAGCGAAGGCAGTGGGCTACGAGCAGTACTTC.